These 6 T cell receptor beta chains originate from one sample sequenced in a study of OX40 agonist ivuxolimab in advanced cancers. The data were produced by immunoSEQ multiplex PCR, yet TCRdb's version contains in-frame clones alone and is incomplete. The sample records about 73,000 clones, around nine tenths being singletons. The sequenced sample was CD4+ or CD8+ T cells sorted from blood, obtained in a trial of the OX40 agonist ivuxolimab. The origin of the receptors is an adult with an advanced solid tumor such as melanoma, head and neck, liver or kidney cancer.

This clone was detected once. V and J are TRBV11-2 and TRBJ2-5, with 8 bases lining up with TRBD2. Per germline, CDR1 SGHAT and CDR2 FQNNGV. The CDR3 has 14 amino acids. V lost 5 bases, J lost 5 bases, and 7 bases stayed unmatched. CDR3 bases: TGTGCCAGCAGCGTGGGACTAGTAGGTGAGACCCAGTACTTC. Protein product: CASSVGLVGETQYF.

V gene TRBV28 combines with J gene TRBJ2-5; a possible D gene is TRBD1 (6 bases). The J call is in doubt because the DNA end fits TRBJ2-7 better. The CDR3 extends over 15 amino acids. Germline V lookup: CDR1 MDHEN, CDR2 SYDVKM. CDR3 DNA: TGTGCCAGCAGCCCCGCTGGCCAGGGGCCCAACGAGCAGTACTTC. Translation gives CASSPAGQGPNEQYF.

The chain has TRBV5-1 and TRBJ1-4, with TRBD1 identical over 7 bases. From germline, CDR1 is SGHRS and CDR2 YFSETQ. The CDR3 extends over 15 amino acids. After removal of 5 bases from V and 0 bases from J, the junction contained 4 bases not matched to a gene. The CDR3 nucleotides are TGCGCCAGCAGGCCACAGGGGACAACTAATGAAAAACTGTTTTTT. Encoded protein: CASRPQGTTNEKLFF.

As DNA, the CDR3 is TGTGCCAGCTCCTCAGACACCACCCGAGGGGCTTTCTTT. Its protein product is CASSSDTTRGAFF. The V call is TRBV18, the J call TRBJ1-1; no clear D. Trimming removed 6 bases from V and 11 bases from J, with 19 bases in between. This CDR3 spans 13 amino acids. Germline-derived CDR1 and CDR2 are KGHSH and LQKENI.

This chain links TRBV5-1 with TRBJ2-1, with D perhaps given as TRBD1 or TRBD2 (6 bases each). V lost 7 bases and J 9 bases, leaving 14 bases between the germline ends. CDR3 length: 12 residues. CDR1 is SGHRS, CDR2 YFSETQ, per germline. This CDR3 reads CASSGGGLEQFF. In DNA, the CDR3 is TGCGCCAGCTCCGGAGGGGGGCTTGAGCAGTTCTTC.

This clone was recorded once. The chain carries TRBV4-1 and TRBJ1-1; D is unclear. Trimming cost V 4 bases and J 7 bases, with 10 bases left between them. Germline V CDR1 and CDR2: MGHRA, YSYEKL. The CDR3 covers 12 residues. The CDR3: CASSRVGNEAFF. The CDR3 DNA follows: TGCGCCAGCAGCCGGGTTGGAAATGAAGCTTTCTTT.